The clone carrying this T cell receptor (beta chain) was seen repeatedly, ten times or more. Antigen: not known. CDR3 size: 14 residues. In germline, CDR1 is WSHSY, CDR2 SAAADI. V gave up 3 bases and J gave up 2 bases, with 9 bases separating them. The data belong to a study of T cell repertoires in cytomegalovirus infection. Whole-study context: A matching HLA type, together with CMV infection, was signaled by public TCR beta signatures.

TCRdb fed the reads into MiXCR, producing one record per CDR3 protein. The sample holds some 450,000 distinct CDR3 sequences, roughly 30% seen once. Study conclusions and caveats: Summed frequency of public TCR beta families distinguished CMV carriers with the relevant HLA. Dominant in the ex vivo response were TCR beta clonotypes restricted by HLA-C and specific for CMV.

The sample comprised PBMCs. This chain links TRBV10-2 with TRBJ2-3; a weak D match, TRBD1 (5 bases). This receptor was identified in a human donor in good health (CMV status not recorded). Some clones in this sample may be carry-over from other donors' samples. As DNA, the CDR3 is TGCGCCAGCAGTGATGACAGTACCACAGATACGCAGTATTTT. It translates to CASSDDSTTDTQYF.